This TCR beta chain appears in the sequencing data of a study of blood T cell repertoires in COVID-19. About the research overall: Some COVID-19 samples were acute and others convalescent; all came from the United States, Italy and Spain.

Only in-frame clones appear in the TCRdb table, and some are missing; sequencing was by immunoSEQ multiplex PCR. The data show fewer than 110,000 clones, around 92% seen once. Trimming at V came to 10 bases and at J to 6 bases, leaving 12 bases not matched to a gene. Germline values: CDR1 ENHRY, CDR2 SYGVKD. The CDR3 extends over 13 amino acids. Source material: peripheral blood. The chain joins TRBV10-3 to TRBJ2-7; 7 bases are shared with TRBD1. The clonotype comes from a man between 45 and 60 years old with active COVID-19. Written as DNA, the CDR3 is TGTGCCAGACTAAACAGGGGCATCGGCGAGCAGTACTTC. Its protein is CARLNRGIGEQYF.